Listed below are T cell receptor beta chains from one sample, sequenced in a study of blood T cell repertoires in COVID-19. TCRdb keeps only in-frame clones here, not all; method: immunoSEQ multiplex PCR. The sample consists of roughly 51,000 clones, roughly 85% of them appearing once. Specimen: peripheral blood. All receptors come from a woman older than 75 with acute or convalescent COVID-19. Both conserved end residues are part of each CDR3. Fields, in order: CDR3 DNA, CDR3 protein, D gene, V gene, clone size, J gene. D genes are given only for firm matches. Clone size is shown for a subset of rows, as once, few, many or a class of expanded clone.

TGTGCCTGGAGTCCCGGGGGTTTGGAGGGCCCGGTCTTC,CAWSPGGLEGPVF,NA,TRBV30,NA,TRBJ1-2
TGTGCCAGCATTCCACCTGGGGTAGCGACAGATACGCAGTATTTT,CASIPPGVATDTQYF,NA,TRBV2,medium-sized,TRBJ2-3
TGTGCCAGCAGCCTACAGACAGGGCATGGCTACACCTTC,CASSLQTGHGYTF,TRBD1,TRBV5-4,NA,TRBJ1-2
TGCAGCGTTCAGGACAGGGGGCGGGACACTGAAGCTTTCTTT,CSVQDRGRDTEAFF,TRBD1,TRBV29-1,NA,TRBJ1-1
TGCGCCAGCAGCTTGTTGCCGGGAGCGGGGGGGCAAGAGACCCAGTACTTC,CASSLLPGAGGQETQYF,TRBD2,TRBV5-1,NA,TRBJ2-5
TGTGCCAGCAGTGAAGCCCACTCCTACGAGCAGTACTTC,CASSEAHSYEQYF,NA,TRBV6-1,NA,TRBJ2-7
TGTGCCAGCAGCGTTCGAGGACAGCCCAATCAGCCCCAGCATTTT,CASSVRGQPNQPQHF,NA,TRBV9,NA,TRBJ1-5
TGTGCCAGCCGTGTTATCACTGAAGCTTTCTTT,CASRVITEAFF,NA,TRBV2,NA,TRBJ1-1
TGTGCCACCAGCCCAATGGGAAGGGGTAATTCTGGGGCCAACGTCCTGACTTTC,CATSPMGRGNSGANVLTF,NA,TRBV15,NA,TRBJ2-6
TGTGCCAGCACCCGTGCCGGCGGCGGGGGGGCTTACGAGCAGTACTTC,CASTRAGGGGAYEQYF,TRBD2,TRBV7-2,NA,TRBJ2-7
TGTGCCAGCAGCGAACAGGGTACCACCGGGGAGCTGTTTTTT,CASSEQGTTGELFF,NA,TRBV7-3,NA,TRBJ2-2
TGCGCCAGCAGCCAAGCCGGGACAGGGACCTACGAGCAGTACTTC,CASSQAGTGTYEQYF,TRBD1,TRBV4-1,NA,TRBJ2-7
TGTGCCAGCAGTTATTACCTCGGGGGGCCCTCCTACAATGAGCAGTTCTTC,CASSYYLGGPSYNEQFF,NA,TRBV6-2/TRBV6-3,NA,TRBJ2-1
TGTGCCAGCAGTTTACAGGGACCCAACACTGAAGCTTTCTTT,CASSLQGPNTEAFF,NA,TRBV2,once,TRBJ1-1
TGTGCCAGCAGCGTTTCGACAGGGAGTAATGAAAAACTGTTTTTT,CASSVSTGSNEKLFF,TRBD1,TRBV9,once,TRBJ1-4
TGTGCCAGCAGACAGGGAAGGTTCTATGGCTACACCTTC,CASRQGRFYGYTF,NA,TRBV6-5,NA,TRBJ1-2
TGTGCCAGCAGTTCGGGACAGGGGGTTGGAAACACCATATATTTT,CASSSGQGVGNTIYF,TRBD1,TRBV28,NA,TRBJ1-3
TGTGCCAGCAGCGTTACAGGGGCAGGGGAGACCCAGTACTTC,CASSVTGAGETQYF,TRBD1,TRBV7-2,NA,TRBJ2-5
TGTGCCAGCAGGGGGGGGGCAACTCGTTCTGGCTACACCTTC,CASRGGATRSGYTF,NA,TRBV7-8,once,TRBJ1-2
TGTGCCAGCTCACGGACAGGGGCCCTCACCGGGGAGCTGTTTTTT,CASSRTGALTGELFF,TRBD1,TRBV18,NA,TRBJ2-2
TGTGCCAGCACCCCGGGGAGGGGGAGAGAGACCCAGTACTTC,CASTPGRGRETQYF,NA,TRBV5-6,NA,TRBJ2-5
TGCAGTGCTAGTGTGGGAGTTGGCAATCAGCCCCAGCATTTT,CSASVGVGNQPQHF,NA,TRBV20-1,NA,TRBJ1-5
TGTGCCAGCAGCTTAGCCCCAGGCTCCTACGAGCAGTACTTC,CASSLAPGSYEQYF,NA,TRBV7-9,NA,TRBJ2-7
TGTGCCAGCAGCTTCGATACAGGGGGTCTACCACCCCTCCACTTT,CASSFDTGGLPPLHF,TRBD1,TRBV5-6,NA,TRBJ1-6
TGCGCCAGCAGCCAAGCCCCGAGGGAGGACGAGCAGTACTTC,CASSQAPREDEQYF,NA,TRBV4-1,NA,TRBJ2-7
TGCGCCAGCAGTGAGGCGTCTAGGGGGACAGATACGCAGTATTTT,CASSEASRGTDTQYF,NA,TRBV10-1,NA,TRBJ2-3
TGTGCTAGTGGACTTGGGGGGAAGAGGACATCTGTCGAGCAGTACTTC,CASGLGGKRTSVEQYF,NA,TRBV12-5,NA,TRBJ2-7
TGTGCCTGGAGTCCAACAGGGGGCGCCCGTGAAAAACTGTTTTTT,CAWSPTGGAREKLFF,TRBD1,TRBV30,NA,TRBJ1-4
TGTGCCAGCAGTTCAGCCGGGAAAAATCAGCCCCAGCATTTT,CASSSAGKNQPQHF,NA,TRBV28,NA,TRBJ1-5
TGTGCCAGCAGCCAAGACAGGGGCTCCTATGGCTACACCTTC,CASSQDRGSYGYTF,NA,TRBV3-1/TRBV3-2,NA,TRBJ1-2
TGTGCCAGTAGCCCCGGACAGGTGAGACTCTACGAGCAGTACTTC,CASSPGQVRLYEQYF,TRBD1,TRBV19,NA,TRBJ2-7
TGTGCCAGCAGTGACGCCAGTAACACTGAAGCTTTCTTT,CASSDASNTEAFF,NA,TRBV25-1,NA,TRBJ1-1
TGCAGCGTTGACAGGGGAAACTATGGCTACACCTTC,CSVDRGNYGYTF,NA,TRBV29-1,NA,TRBJ1-2
TGCGCCAGCAGCCCCACTGAGGGGGTGGTCTATGGCTACACCTTC,CASSPTEGVVYGYTF,NA,TRBV4-1,NA,TRBJ1-2